Given below is one T cell receptor beta chain in context. The sample belongs to a study of cytomegalovirus exposure and HLA in healthy donors. CDR1 MNHEY and CDR2 SMNVEV come from the germline V gene (reference sequence). This CDR3 spans 14 amino acids. Trimming left V 5 bases short and J 4 bases short, with 14 bases between. Profiling relied on immunoSEQ multiplex PCR, and the TCRdb table lists in-frame clones only, not all of them. The table records 150,000 to 200,000 clones, roughly nine tenths of them present only once. Sequencing input: PBMCs. The J gene is TRBJ1-2, the V gene TRBV27; D may be TRBD1 (6 bases). The source is a man between 18 and 35 years old in good health and CMV-seropositive. DNA for the CDR3: TGTGCCAGCAGTCTTACCGGACAGAGCTATGGCTACACCTTC. It translates to CASSLTGQSYGYTF.